The clone carrying this T cell receptor beta chain has just one count. Its matching antigen is unknown. Trimming cost V 0 bases and J 4 bases, with 7 bases left between them. Per the germline V gene, CDR1 is SGDLS and CDR2 is YYNGEE. The CDR3 is 14 residues long. The donors formed part of the approximately 130-subject validation cohort, distinct from the roughly 700-subject first cohort. The entry originates in a study of cytomegalovirus exposure and HLA in healthy donors. Study-wide results and limits: One later analysis, an examination of the 120 validation repertoires, found that first-cohort TCR clusters tended to co-occur in them. CMV antigen specificity of a few CMV-associated chains was confirmed in vitro.

Clones were sequenced by immunoSEQ multiplex PCR, and TCRdb holds only the in-frame ones, with some missing. The profile covers 150,000 to 180,000 clones, with 85% to 90% appearing a single time and about 1.9% taken by the ten largest. This TCR was sampled from a human donor in good health. J is TRBJ2-2 and V is TRBV9, with a tentative D call TRBD2 (5 bases). Sequencing was carried out using PBMCs. CDR3 coding DNA: TGTGCCAGCAGCGTAGAAGCGGCCACCGGGGAGCTGTTTTTT. It specifies CASSVEAATGELFF.